A single sample is the source of the 17 T cell receptor beta chains below, sequenced in a study of identifying expanded T cells in peripheral blood. Profiled with immunoSEQ multiplex PCR; TCRdb holds only in-frame clones, not every one. The profile covers 120,000 or so clones, with about four fifths appearing a single time and 2.5% to 3.5% taken by the ten largest. The sequenced material came from blood. The source is a person aged 18 to 70 in good health.

This chain joins TRBV18 and TRBJ1-2; perhaps TRBD1 as D (5 bases). The CDR3 spans 15 residues. The germline V and J ends were trimmed by 5 bases and 4 bases, with 17 bases remaining between them. Germline-derived CDR1 and CDR2 are KGHSH and LQKENI. This CDR3 is CASSVAGELSYGYTF. For the CDR3, the DNA is TGTGCCAGCTCAGTGGCGGGGGAACTTTCCTATGGCTACACCTTC.

The rearrangement uses TRBV15 and TRBJ2-3; TRBD2 is a possible D gene (5 bases). This CDR3 has 13 amino acids. CDR1 and CDR2 from the germline V gene are LNHNV and YYDKDF (reference sequence). V lost 9 bases, J lost 2 bases, and 12 bases lay in between. The CDR3 spells CATRSGATDTQYF. The DNA of the CDR3 is TGTGCCACTCGGAGCGGTGCCACAGATACGCAGTATTTT.

The chain links TRBV7-8 to TRBJ1-2, with TRBD1 matching 8 bases. The CDR3 extends over 15 amino acids. Germline CDR1 SGHVS, CDR2 FQNEAQ. V lost 5 bases and J lost 3; bases outside the gene matches: 8. The CDR3 loop is CASSLTGTGDYGYTF. The CDR3 nucleotides read TGTGCCAGCAGCCTTACCGGGACAGGTGACTATGGCTACACCTTC.

This clone was counted a single time. Written as DNA, the CDR3 is TGTGCCAGCAGACAGGACAGTGAAGCTTTCTTT. Its translation: CASRQDSEAFF. The genes are TRBV6-1 and TRBJ1-1; D is perhaps TRBD1 (6 bases). Germline V gene data show CDR1 as MNHNS and CDR2 as SASEGT. Trimming stripped 6 bases from V and 7 bases from J, with 9 bases between. The CDR3 extends over 11 amino acids.

The chain has TRBV4-3 and TRBJ1-1, with a tentative D call TRBD1 (6 bases). The CDR3 sequence is 14 residues long. CDR1 LGHNA and CDR2 YSLEER come from the germline V gene. V lost 5 bases and J 1 base, leaving 11 bases between the germline ends. Written as DNA, the CDR3 is TGCGCCAGCAGCTGGGGCAGGGGGAACACTGAAGCTTTCTTT. Translated, it gives CASSWGRGNTEAFF.

This chain joins TRBV7-9 and TRBJ2-6; D remains ambiguous. Germline CDR1 SEHNR, CDR2 FQNEAQ (reference sequence). Trimming left V 3 bases short and J 4 bases short, with 10 bases between. This CDR3 comprises 15 residues. CDR3 protein: CASSFSILGANVLTF. The CDR3 bases are TGTGCCAGCAGCTTTTCCATCCTCGGGGCCAACGTCCTGACTTTC.

The rearrangement links TRBV6-5 to TRBJ1-1; possibly TRBD1 for D (6 bases). CDR3 size: 15 residues. Deletions cut 2 bases from V and 4 bases from J, with 14 bases between. Germline CDR1 and CDR2: MNHEY and SVGAGI. CDR3 DNA sequence: TGTGCCAGCAGTTACGGATTGGGGGCGCTCACTGAAGCTTTCTTT. The encoded protein is CASSYGLGALTEAFF.

The chain combines TRBV6-1 with TRBJ2-4; D gene ambiguous. V was trimmed by 7 bases and J by 1 base, leaving 11 bases between them. CDR3 size: 14 residues. The germline V gene has CDR1 MNHNS and CDR2 SASEGT. The CDR3 bases are TGTGCCAGCAAAAATACCCGGGCCAAAAACATTCAGTACTTC. Translation gives CASKNTRAKNIQYF.

This chain uses TRBV4-1 with TRBJ2-1; the D gene could be TRBD1 or TRBD2 (5 bases each). V lost 1 base and J lost 2, with 12 bases in between. The germline V gene has CDR1 MGHRA and CDR2 YSYEKL. The CDR3 has 16 amino acids. CDR3 nucleotides: TGCGCCAGCAGCCAAGGTGAAGAGGGGCCCTACAATGAGCAGTTCTTC. This gives the protein CASSQGEEGPYNEQFF.

The J gene is TRBJ1-1, the V gene TRBV4-2; D unresolved. The CDR3 spans 14 residues. The V gene's germline CDR1 is LGHNA and CDR2 YNFKEQ. V dropped 1 base and J dropped 1 base, with 7 bases sitting between them. Here the CDR3 DNA reads TGTGCCAGCAGCCAAGTTGAAGGGAACACTGAAGCTTTCTTT. Residues: CASSQVEGNTEAFF.

The chain couples TRBV19 to TRBJ1-1; D is ambiguous. CDR3 length: 15 amino acids. The germline V gene encodes CDR1 LNHDA and CDR2 SQIVND (reference sequence). Trimming shortened V by 1 base and J by 7 bases, and 16 bases separated the two germline ends. The CDR3 DNA sequence: TGTGCCAGTAGTATAGTCCCCCCGGGATCCGGTGAAGCTTTCTTT. It yields the protein CASSIVPPGSGEAFF.

The chain employs TRBV11-1 and TRBJ2-3; D gene uncertain. V was trimmed by 2 bases and J by 4 bases, leaving 16 bases between them. In germline, CDR1 is SGHAT, CDR2 FQDESV (reference sequence). This CDR3 comprises 16 residues. Here the CDR3 reads CASSLSEGAAADTQYF. CDR3 in DNA: TGTGCCAGCAGCTTATCGGAAGGCGCGGCGGCAGATACGCAGTATTTT.

The chain employs TRBV14 and TRBJ2-7; possible D gene TRBD2, 6 bases. Germline lookup yields CDR1 SGHDN and CDR2 FVKESK. This CDR3 spans 17 amino acids. Trimming stripped 5 bases from V and 0 bases from J, with 20 bases between. CDR3 coding DNA: TGTGCCAGCAGCAAGTCGTGGAGGGACGGTAGCTCCTACGAGCAGTACTTC. It is translated as CASSKSWRDGSSYEQYF.

The chain has TRBV6-6 and TRBJ1-4, with D hard to call. The germline CDR1 and CDR2 sequences are MNHNY and SVGAGI (reference sequence). The V gene lost 2 bases and the J gene lost 5 bases, with 9 bases spanning the gap. The CDR3 is 14 residues long. The CDR3 loop reads CASSYVPQNEKLFF. The DNA of the CDR3 is TGTGCCAGCAGTTACGTACCGCAGAATGAAAAACTGTTTTTT.

The gene calls are TRBV5-6 and TRBJ1-2; D is uncertain. The CDR3 spans 15 residues. V gave up 4 bases and J gave up 6 bases, with 19 bases separating them. CDR1 SGHDT and CDR2 YYEEEE come from the germline V gene. The CDR3 DNA reads TGTGCCAGCAGCACCGGGCTCGGGGTGAGCGATGGCTACACCTTC. Translation gives CASSTGLGVSDGYTF.

The chain carries TRBV29-1 and TRBJ1-1, with TRBD1 as a possible D gene (5 bases). The germline CDR1 and CDR2 sequences are SQVTM and ANQGSEA. The V end lost 4 bases, the J end lost 4 bases, and 16 bases lay between the germline ends. This CDR3 contains 14 residues. CDR3 nucleotides: TGCAGCGTTGCGGGCCGACAGTCGCGCACTGAAGCTTTCTTT. Its translation is CSVAGRQSRTEAFF.

The rearrangement links TRBV7-2 to TRBJ1-1; D not certain. The CDR3 has 14 residues. V lost 2 bases and J lost 2, with 9 bases in between. CDR1 SGHTA and CDR2 FQGNSA come from the germline V gene. CDR3 sequence (DNA): TGTGCCAGCAGCTTACAGGTATCAAACACTGAAGCTTTCTTT. It codes for CASSLQVSNTEAFF.